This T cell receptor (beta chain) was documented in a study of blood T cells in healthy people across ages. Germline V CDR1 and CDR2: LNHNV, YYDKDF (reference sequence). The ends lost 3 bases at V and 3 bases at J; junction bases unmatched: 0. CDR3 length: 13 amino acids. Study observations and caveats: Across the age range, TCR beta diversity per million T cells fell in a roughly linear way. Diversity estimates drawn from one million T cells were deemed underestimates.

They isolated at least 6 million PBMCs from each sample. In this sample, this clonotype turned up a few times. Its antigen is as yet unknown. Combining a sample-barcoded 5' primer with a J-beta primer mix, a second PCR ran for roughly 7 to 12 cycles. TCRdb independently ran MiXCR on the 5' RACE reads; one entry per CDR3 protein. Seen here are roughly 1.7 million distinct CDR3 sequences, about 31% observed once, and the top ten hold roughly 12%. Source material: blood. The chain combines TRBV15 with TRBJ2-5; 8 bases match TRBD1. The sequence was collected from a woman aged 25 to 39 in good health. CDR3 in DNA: TGTGCCACCAGCAGGACAGGGGAAGAGACCCAGTACTTC. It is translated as CATSRTGEETQYF.